The sequence of this T cell receptor beta chain was determined in a study of tumor-infiltrating lymphocytes in oesophageal squamous cell carcinoma. The CDR3 is 11 residues long. Germline V gene lookup returns CDR1 LGHNT and CDR2 FRNRAP. V lost 4 bases to trimming and J lost 15 bases; unmatched junction nucleotides: 3. In TCRdb, the PCR reads were re-called with MiXCR into one record per CDR3 protein. This table has about 16,000 distinct CDR3 sequences, 50% appearing once. The chain combines TRBV12-5 with TRBJ2-1; 10 bases line up with TRBD2. The sequenced sample was esophageal tumor tissue. This TCR derives from a male donor with esophageal squamous cell carcinoma. The CDR3, as DNA: TGTGCTAGTGGTTCAAGCGGGGGGGCGTTCTTC. As protein: CASGSSGGAFF. Filled out from reference TRBV12-5 and TRBJ2-1, the complete variable domain reads DARVTQTPRHKVTEMGQEVTMRCQPILGHNTVFWYRQTMMQGLELLAYFRNRAPLDDSGMPKDRFSAEMPDATLATLKIQPSEPRDSAVYFCASGSSGGAFFGPGTRLTVL.